This T cell receptor beta chain was captured by sequencing in a study of early T cells in non-severe SARS-CoV-2 infection. Study-level background: Sequenced material consisted of bulk RNA (from unsorted whole blood), and chains were unpaired.

In its sample, this clonotype was seen many times. TCRdb reanalysed the 5' RACE reads using MiXCR and keeps one entry per CDR3 protein. The table lists 25,000 to 35,000 distinct CDR3 sequences, 3.5% to 4.5% of them singletons. The material sequenced was whole blood. The receptor was derived from an adult who was a healthcare worker with PCR-confirmed SARS-CoV-2 infection or an uninfected control (not recorded which).

The CDR3 reads CATSRGGTPRQETQYF. The CDR3 DNA is TGTGCCACCAGCAGAGGGGGCACCCCGCGGCAAGAGACCCAGTACTTC. The V gene is TRBV15, the J gene TRBJ2-5, with a possible D match to TRBD1 (5 bases). CDR3 length equals 16 residues. V was pared by 1 base and J by 2 bases, with 14 bases between. Germline CDR1 is LNHNV and CDR2 is YYDKDF (reference sequence).